The 25 T cell receptor beta chains presented below share a single source sample, sequenced in a study of blood T cell repertoires in COVID-19. TCRdb's table, derived via immunoSEQ multiplex PCR, lists solely in-frame clones and lacks some. The sample has fewer than 400,000 clones; over 75% are singletons. Sequencing used PBMCs or T cells enriched from blood (not recorded which). These TCRs come from a man aged 25 to 40 who had recovered from COVID-19.

The chain uses TRBV7-9 and TRBJ2-2, with 7 nucleotides matching TRBD1. The CDR3 is 13 amino acids. Trimming took 5 bases from V and 4 from J; bases not matched to a gene: 1. Germline V gene sequence: CDR1 SEHNR, CDR2 FQNEAQ (reference sequence). The CDR3, as DNA: TGTGCCAGCAGCCCAGGGGGCACCGGGGAGCTGTTTTTT. Encoded protein: CASSPGGTGELFF.

V and J are TRBV28 and TRBJ1-2; D gene unclear. This CDR3 comprises 13 residues. Germline assignment: CDR1 MDHEN and CDR2 SYDVKM. V gave up 7 bases and J gave up 4 bases, with 13 bases separating them. CDR3 nucleotide sequence: TGTGCCAGCAACTCCCGGGGTGTCTATGGCTACACCTTC. Residues: CASNSRGVYGYTF.

This chain uses TRBV5-1 with TRBJ2-3; weak D call: TRBD2 (6 bases). The germline V gene encodes CDR1 SGHRS and CDR2 YFSETQ. There are 15 residues in the CDR3. Trimming cost V 1 base and J 3 bases, with 12 bases left between them. The CDR3 loop is CASSLSLALTDTQYF. The CDR3 DNA reads as TGCGCCAGCAGCTTGTCACTAGCCTTAACAGATACGCAGTATTTT.

The chain has TRBV5-1 and TRBJ2-2; 8 positions match TRBD2. The CDR3 consists of 15 residues. CDR1 SGHRS and CDR2 YFSETQ come from the germline V gene. V shed 4 bases and J 5 bases; nucleotides not matched to a gene: 7. This CDR3 is CASSLGERETGELFF. CDR3 DNA: TGCGCCAGCAGCCTCGGGGAGCGGGAGACCGGGGAGCTGTTTTTT.

V usage is TRBV18 and J usage is TRBJ1-2, with 8 nucleotides matching TRBD1. CDR1 KGHSH and CDR2 LQKENI come from the germline V gene. J gave up 6 bases and V 3 bases, and 6 bases lay outside the gene matches. The CDR3 extends over 14 amino acids. CDR3 in amino acids: CASSPSGGADGYTF. The CDR3 DNA is TGTGCCAGCTCACCGTCAGGGGGCGCAGATGGCTACACCTTC.

The chain carries TRBV7-9 and TRBJ1-4; 7 nucleotides match TRBD1. V lost 5 bases, J lost 10 bases, and 4 bases stayed unmatched. This CDR3 has 12 amino acids. The germline gives CDR1 SEHNR, CDR2 FQNEAQ (reference sequence). CDR3 protein: CASSPTGLKLFF. The CDR3 DNA sequence: TGTGCCAGCAGCCCGACAGGGCTAAAACTGTTTTTT.

The chain has TRBV18 and TRBJ1-2; 12 bases agree with TRBD1. There are 13 residues in the CDR3. V shed 3 bases and J 8 bases; nucleotides not matched to a gene: 1. Germline CDR1 reads KGHSH; CDR2 reads LQKENI. CDR3 sequence reads: CASSPGQGAGYTF. The CDR3 DNA reads as TGTGCCAGCTCACCGGGACAGGGGGCCGGCTACACCTTC.

The gene calls are TRBV2 and TRBJ2-7; perhaps TRBD2 as D (6 bases). There are 13 residues in the CDR3. The germline V gene encodes CDR1 SNHLY and CDR2 FYNNEI. Trimming removed 7 bases from V and 0 bases from J, with 10 bases in between. The CDR3 loop reads CASTLGLSYEQYF. The CDR3 DNA reads as TGTGCCAGCACCTTGGGACTCTCCTACGAGCAGTACTTC.

The chain recombines TRBV11-2 with TRBJ1-5; D is ambiguous. The V gene's germline CDR1 is SGHAT and CDR2 FQNNGV. V was pared by 1 base and J by 0 bases, with 7 bases between. The length of the CDR3 is 15 residues. Written as DNA, the CDR3 is TGTGCCAGCAGCTTAGGTTTTTATAGCAATCAGCCCCAGCATTTT. Its protein is CASSLGFYSNQPQHF.

This clone was picked up a small number of times. J is TRBJ1-5 and V is TRBV19, with 12 nucleotides matching TRBD1. CDR3 length: 18 amino acids. Per the germline V gene, CDR1 is LNHDA and CDR2 is SQIVND (reference sequence). The junction had 8 bases not matched to a gene; V was cut back by 1 base and J by 4 bases. CDR3 in DNA: TGTGCCAGTAGTATAGTCGGGACAGGGGGCCGGTTTAATCAGCCCCAGCATTTT. Protein product: CASSIVGTGGRFNQPQHF.

This clone has more than one count but fewer than ten. The chain is built from TRBV7-9 and TRBJ2-1; 8 bases are shared with TRBD1. The V gene's germline CDR1 is SEHNR and CDR2 FQNEAQ (reference sequence). The CDR3 loop spans 16 amino acids. V was clipped by 1 base and J by 7 bases; unmatched bases: 9. CDR3 amino acids: CASSLGTGSLGNEQFF. For the CDR3, the DNA is TGTGCCAGCAGCTTAGGGACAGGGTCCCTGGGGAATGAGCAGTTCTTC.

This clone was seen a handful of times. CDR3 in amino acids: CASRPGSGNTIYF. CDR3 DNA sequence: TGCGCCAGCAGGCCAGGGTCTGGAAACACCATATATTTT. The V gene is TRBV5-1, the J gene TRBJ1-3; tentatively, D is TRBD1 (5 bases). The CDR3 is made up of 13 amino acids. Per the germline V gene, CDR1 is SGHRS and CDR2 is YFSETQ. V was trimmed by 5 bases and J by 1 base, leaving 7 bases between them.

The chain employs TRBV27 and TRBJ1-6; TRBD1 is a possible D gene (5 bases). Germline V gene data show CDR1 as MNHEY and CDR2 as SMNVEV (reference sequence). V was trimmed by 4 bases and J by 3 bases, leaving 10 bases between them. This CDR3 has 15 amino acids. The CDR3 coding sequence is TGTGCCAGCAGTTCCCCCCAGGGCTATAATTCACCCCTCCACTTT. It yields the protein CASSSPQGYNSPLHF.

The chain links TRBV7-2 to TRBJ1-5, with a tentative D call TRBD1 (5 bases). This CDR3 is 13 amino acids long. Germline CDR1 reads SGHTA; CDR2 reads FQGNSA. The V end lost 5 bases, the J end lost 7 bases, and 12 bases lay between the germline ends. CDR3 amino acids: CASSTTVSQPQHF. DNA for the CDR3: TGTGCCAGCAGCACGACAGTTTCGCAGCCCCAGCATTTT.

The chain uses TRBV2 and TRBJ2-3; 10 nucleotides align to TRBD2. Per germline, CDR1 SNHLY and CDR2 FYNNEI. J was trimmed by 5 bases and V by 4 bases; bases with no gene match: 9. The CDR3 is 16 amino acids. CDR3 amino acids: CASSAGSGGGRDTQYF. The CDR3 DNA reads TGTGCCAGCAGTGCGGGGAGCGGGGGGGGCAGAGATACGCAGTATTTT. Looking up the rest from reference TRBV2 and TRBJ2-3 gives the full variable domain: EPEVTQTPSHQVTQMGQEVILRCVPISNHLYFYWYRQILGQKVEFLVSFYNNEISEKSEIFDDQFSVERPDGSNFTLKIRSTKLEDSAMYFCASSAGSGGGRDTQYFGPGTRLTVL.

This rearrangement joins TRBV6-6 to TRBJ1-6; 8 nucleotides match TRBD1. V was clipped by 6 bases and J by 8 bases; unmatched bases: 12. The CDR3 has 16 residues. Germline values: CDR1 MNHNY, CDR2 SVGAGI (reference sequence). For the CDR3, the DNA is TGTGCCAGCAGACCTCCTGGACAGGGCCTAGATTCACCCCTCCACTTT. This sequence encodes CASRPPGQGLDSPLHF.

The V gene is TRBV6-5, the J gene TRBJ2-5, with 9 bases that match TRBD2. This CDR3 comprises 15 residues. From germline, CDR1 is MNHEY and CDR2 SVGAGI. The trim removed 7 bases at V and 4 bases at J, leaving 10 bases unmatched. CDR3 sequence: CASKASGDFLETQYF. For the CDR3, the DNA is TGTGCCAGCAAGGCTAGCGGGGATTTTTTAGAGACCCAGTACTTC.

This sequence joins TRBV19 and TRBJ2-7; D uncertain. CDR1 and CDR2 (germline): LNHDA, SQIVND (reference sequence). With 3 bases removed from V and 0 bases from J, the gap between germline ends came to 12 bases. There are 15 residues in the CDR3. The DNA for the CDR3 is TGTGCCAGTAGTATTAGCTCGATATTCTCCTACGAGCAGTACTTC. It is translated as CASSISSIFSYEQYF.

The rearrangement uses TRBV12-2 and TRBJ2-7; the table's TRBD2 call for D was not verified on the DNA. TRBV12-2 corresponds to a pseudogene. The CDR3 covers 14 residues. The CDR3, as DNA: TGTGCAAGTCGCTTATACTCTATCACCTACGAGCAGTACTTC. It translates to CASRLYSITYEQYF.

The chain employs TRBV5-6 and TRBJ2-4; tentative D call: TRBD1 (5 bases). Germline CDR1 SGHDT, CDR2 YYEEEE. There are 17 residues in the CDR3. Trimming left V 3 bases short and J 1 base short, with 17 bases between. The CDR3 bases are TGTGCCAGCAGCTCCCCCTGGGGTAAGGGGGCCAAAAACATTCAGTACTTC. Protein product: CASSSPWGKGAKNIQYF.

The chain carries TRBV11-2 and TRBJ2-1, with 15 bases matching TRBD2. V lost 5 bases, J lost 9 bases, and 8 bases stayed unmatched. This CDR3 comprises 16 residues. Germline values: CDR1 SGHAT, CDR2 FQNNGV. The CDR3 DNA sequence: TGTGCCAGCAGCCCAGGACTAGCGGGGGGGATTGGTGAGCAGTTCTTC. Translating it yields CASSPGLAGGIGEQFF.

This clone has only one observation. The chain's CDR3 is CASRDSPTYNEQFF. The CDR3 DNA follows: TGCGCCAGTAGAGACAGCCCAACCTACAATGAGCAGTTCTTC. The V gene is TRBV5-1, the J gene TRBJ2-1; D may be TRBD1 (5 bases). Trimming stripped 8 bases from V and 2 bases from J, with 14 bases between. This CDR3 has 14 residues. In germline, CDR1 is SGHRS, CDR2 YFSETQ. Looking up the rest from reference TRBV5-1 and TRBJ2-1 gives the full variable domain: KAGVTQTPRYLIKTRGQQVTLSCSPISGHRSVSWYQQTPGQGLQFLFEYFSETQRNKGNFPGRFSGRQFSNSRSEMNVSTLELGDSALYLCASRDSPTYNEQFFGPGTRLTVL.

This chain uses TRBV11-2 with TRBJ2-7, with no clear D. This CDR3 contains 13 residues. From germline, CDR1 is SGHAT and CDR2 FQNNGV. V was trimmed by 0 bases and J by 3 bases, leaving 6 bases between them. CDR3 amino acids: CASSLDTYYEQYF. Written as DNA, the CDR3 is TGTGCCAGCAGCTTAGACACCTACTACGAGCAGTACTTC.

The chain carries TRBV7-9 and TRBJ1-2; weak D call: TRBD1 (6 bases). The CDR3 runs to 14 residues. Germline assignment: CDR1 SEHNR and CDR2 FQNEAQ (reference sequence). V dropped 4 bases and J dropped 4 bases, with 13 bases sitting between them. In DNA, the CDR3 is TGTGCCAGCAGCTCCGGACAGTCTTCCTATGGCTACACCTTC. Translated, it gives CASSSGQSSYGYTF.

This clone was seen just once. DNA for the CDR3: TGTGCCAGCAGGTGGACAGGTTCTGGCGAGCAGTACTTC. Encoded protein: CASRWTGSGEQYF. V gene TRBV12-3 or TRBV12-4 combines with J gene TRBJ2-7; TRBD1 agrees at 7 bases. After removal of 6 bases from V and 6 bases from J, the junction contained 8 bases not matched to a gene. The CDR3 is 13 residues long.